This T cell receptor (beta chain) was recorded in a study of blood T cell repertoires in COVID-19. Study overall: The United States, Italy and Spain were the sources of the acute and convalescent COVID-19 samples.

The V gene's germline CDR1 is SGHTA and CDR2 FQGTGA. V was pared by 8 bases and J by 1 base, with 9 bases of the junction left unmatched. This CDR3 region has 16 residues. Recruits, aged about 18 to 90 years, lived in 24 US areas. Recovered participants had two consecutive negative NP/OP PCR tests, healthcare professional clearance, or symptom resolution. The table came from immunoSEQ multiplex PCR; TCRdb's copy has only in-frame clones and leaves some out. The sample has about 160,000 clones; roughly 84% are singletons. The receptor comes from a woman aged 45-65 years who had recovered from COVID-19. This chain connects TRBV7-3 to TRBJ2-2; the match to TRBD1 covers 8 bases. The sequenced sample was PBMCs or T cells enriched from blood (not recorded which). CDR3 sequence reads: CASATFGTGNTGELFF. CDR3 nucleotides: TGTGCCAGCGCAACGTTCGGGACAGGGAACACCGGGGAGCTGTTTTTT. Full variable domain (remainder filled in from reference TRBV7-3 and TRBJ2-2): GAGVSQTPSNKVTEKGKYVELRCDPISGHTALYWYRQSLGQGPEFLIYFQGTGAADDSGLPNDRFFAVRPEGSVSTLKIQRTERGDSAVYLCASATFGTGNTGELFFGEGSRLTVL.